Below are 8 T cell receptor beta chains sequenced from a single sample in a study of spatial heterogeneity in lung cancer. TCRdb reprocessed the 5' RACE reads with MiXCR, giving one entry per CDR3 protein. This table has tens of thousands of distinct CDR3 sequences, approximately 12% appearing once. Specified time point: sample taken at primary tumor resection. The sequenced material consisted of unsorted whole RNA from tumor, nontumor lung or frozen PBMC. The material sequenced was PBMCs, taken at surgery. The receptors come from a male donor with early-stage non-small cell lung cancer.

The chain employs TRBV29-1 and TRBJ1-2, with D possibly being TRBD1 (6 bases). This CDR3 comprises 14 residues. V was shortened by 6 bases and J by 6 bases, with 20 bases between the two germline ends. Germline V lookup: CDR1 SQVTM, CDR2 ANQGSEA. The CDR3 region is CSVESVRGAHGYTF. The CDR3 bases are TGCAGCGTAGAATCTGTTCGGGGGGCCCATGGCTACACCTTC. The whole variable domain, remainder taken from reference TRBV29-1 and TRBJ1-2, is SAVISQKPSRDICQRGTSLTIQCQVDSQVTMMFWYRQQPGQSLTLIATANQGSEATYESGFVIDKFPISRPNLTFSTLTVSNMSPEDSSIYLCSVESVRGAHGYTFGSGTRLTVV.

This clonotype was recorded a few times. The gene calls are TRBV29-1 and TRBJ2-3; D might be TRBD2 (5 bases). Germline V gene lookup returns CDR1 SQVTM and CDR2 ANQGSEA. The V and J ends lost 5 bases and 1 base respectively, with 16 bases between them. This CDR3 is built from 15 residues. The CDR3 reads CSVLANSPRTDTQYF. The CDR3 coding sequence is TGCAGCGTTCTAGCTAACAGCCCACGCACAGATACGCAGTATTTT.

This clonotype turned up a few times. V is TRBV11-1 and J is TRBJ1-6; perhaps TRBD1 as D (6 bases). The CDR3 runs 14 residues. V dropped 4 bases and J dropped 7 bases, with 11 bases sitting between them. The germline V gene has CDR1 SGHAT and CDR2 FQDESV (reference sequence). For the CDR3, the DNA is TGTGCCAGCAGCTCAGACAGGACAAATTCACCCCTCCACTTT. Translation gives CASSSDRTNSPLHF.

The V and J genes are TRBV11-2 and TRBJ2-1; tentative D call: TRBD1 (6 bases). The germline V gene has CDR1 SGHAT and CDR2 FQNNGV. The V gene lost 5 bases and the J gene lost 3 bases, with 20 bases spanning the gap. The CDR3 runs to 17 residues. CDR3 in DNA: TGTGCCAGCAGCACCAGGGGCCAGGCGCAAATCTACAATGAGCAGTTCTTC. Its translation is CASSTRGQAQIYNEQFF.

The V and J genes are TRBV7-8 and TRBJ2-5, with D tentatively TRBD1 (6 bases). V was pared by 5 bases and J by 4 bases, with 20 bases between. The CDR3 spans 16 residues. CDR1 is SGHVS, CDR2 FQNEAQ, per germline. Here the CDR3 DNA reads TGTGCCAGCAGCCCACGGGTGGGGGCACTTGGAGAGACCCAGTACTTC. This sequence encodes CASSPRVGALGETQYF. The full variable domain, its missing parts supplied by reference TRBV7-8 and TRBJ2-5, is GAGVSQSPRYKVAKRGQDVALRCDPISGHVSLFWYQQALGQGPEFLTYFQNEAQLDKSGLPSDRFFAERPEGSVSTLKIQRTQQEDSAVYLCASSPRVGALGETQYFGPGTRLLVL.

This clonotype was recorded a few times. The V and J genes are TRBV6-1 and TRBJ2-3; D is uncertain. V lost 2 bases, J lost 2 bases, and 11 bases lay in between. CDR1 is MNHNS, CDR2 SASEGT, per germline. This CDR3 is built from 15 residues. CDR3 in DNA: TGTGCCAGCAGTGAACAAGTCACCCTCACAGATACGCAGTATTTT. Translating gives CASSEQVTLTDTQYF.

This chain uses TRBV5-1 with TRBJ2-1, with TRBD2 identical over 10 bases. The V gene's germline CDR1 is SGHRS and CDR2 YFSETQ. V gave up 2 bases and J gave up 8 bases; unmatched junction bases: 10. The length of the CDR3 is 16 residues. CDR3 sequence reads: CASSFTSGDQSYEQFF. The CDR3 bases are TGCGCCAGCAGCTTTACTAGCGGGGACCAGTCCTATGAGCAGTTCTTC.

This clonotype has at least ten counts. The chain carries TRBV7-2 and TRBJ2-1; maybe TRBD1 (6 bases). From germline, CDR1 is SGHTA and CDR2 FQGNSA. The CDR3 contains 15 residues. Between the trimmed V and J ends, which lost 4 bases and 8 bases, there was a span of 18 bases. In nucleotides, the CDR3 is TGTGCCAGCAGCTCCAACAGGGCTCCTAGGGATGAGCAGTTCTTC. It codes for CASSSNRAPRDEQFF.